This is a list of T cell receptor beta chains from one sample in a study of T cells after somatic rescue of genetic block. TCRdb keeps only in-frame clones here, not all; method: immunoSEQ multiplex PCR. The sample shows 95,000 to 120,000 clones, over 80% of them seen only once. Sequencing input: peripheral blood mononuclear cells (PBMCs). Source of these receptors: a woman aged 18-30 years. CDR3s include the opening cysteine and the closing phenylalanine or tryptophan. The D gene is left open where the match is weak. Size tells how often a clone was seen (once, few, many) or the class of an expanded clone, and some rows leave it out.

J | D | size | V | DNA | CDR3
TRBJ2-5 | . | . | TRBV20-1 | TGCAGTGTCACAGGGCCCGAGACCCAGTACTTC | CSVTGPETQYF
TRBJ1-2 | . | . | TRBV14 | TGTGCCAGCAGCCTGGGATCGTCCTATGGCTACACCTTC | CASSLGSSYGYTF
TRBJ2-3 | TRBD2 | once | TRBV6-5 | TGTGCCAGCAGTTACTCGCCTAGCGGGCTGGGAGATACGCAGTATTTT | CASSYSPSGLGDTQYF
TRBJ1-6 | . | . | TRBV4-2 | TGTGCCAGCAGCCAAGATTTAGGTGGGGACACCTATAATTCACCCCTCCACTTT | CASSQDLGGDTYNSPLHF
TRBJ1-1 | . | few | TRBV10-3 | TGTGCCATCATGGGGGGGCGGGACACTGAAGCTTTCTTT | CAIMGGRDTEAFF
TRBJ2-1 | TRBD2 | . | TRBV30 | TGTGCCTGGACGAGCCTGCTAGCGGGGGGGCCTTATGAGCAGTTCTTC | CAWTSLLAGGPYEQFF
TRBJ2-2 | . | . | TRBV12-5 | TGTGCTAGTGGTTTGGTACTTGGCACCGGGGAGCTGTTTTTT | CASGLVLGTGELFF
TRBJ1-1 | . | . | TRBV7-8 | TGTGCCAGCAGCTTAAGCGGAAGGTTCACTGAAGCTTTCTTT | CASSLSGRFTEAFF
TRBJ1-2 | TRBD1 | . | TRBV19 | TGTGCCAGTAGTCCTCTCTCCGGGACAGGGGGTAACTATGGCTACACCTTC | CASSPLSGTGGNYGYTF
TRBJ2-7 | TRBD2 | . | TRBV4-1 | TGCGCCAGCAGCTCTACTAGCGGGGTCTCTTACGAGCAGTACTTC | CASSSTSGVSYEQYF
TRBJ1-1 | . | . | TRBV5-4 | TGTGCCAGCAGCTTGGCTATGCGACCGCAGAACACTGAAGCTTTCTTT | CASSLAMRPQNTEAFF
TRBJ1-6 | TRBD1 | . | TRBV7-9 | TGTGCCAGCAGCGACGATAGACAGGGAGGTGAGGCACCCCTCCACTTT | CASSDDRQGGEAPLHF
TRBJ1-1 | . | . | TRBV9 | TGTGCCAGCAGCCCCCGGGACACCCCGAACACTGAAGCTTTCTTT | CASSPRDTPNTEAFF
TRBJ2-3 | . | once | TRBV5-1 | TGCGCCAGCACCCTGGGGCCAGCTCCTACGCAGTATTTT | CASTLGPAPTQYF
TRBJ2-7 | . | once | TRBV7-8 | TGTGCCAGCAGCACGAGGAAACAGATTTACGAGCAGTACTTC | CASSTRKQIYEQYF
TRBJ2-7 | TRBD2 | . | TRBV11-3 | TGTGCCAGCAGCCCACCGGGTGAGCGGGGGACTTACGAGCAGTACTTC | CASSPPGERGTYEQYF
TRBJ1-1 | . | . | TRBV6-1 | TGTGCCAGCACTCGAAACACTGAAGCTTTCTTT | CASTRNTEAFF